This TCR beta chain was profiled in a study of cytomegalovirus exposure and HLA in healthy donors. Whole-study results and caveats: The study designated roughly 150 TCR beta chains cytomegalovirus-associated. Reported results showed that the classifier diagnosed cytomegalovirus status with high specificity and sensitivity.

TCRdb's table, derived via immunoSEQ multiplex PCR, lists solely in-frame clones and lacks some. The sample records more than 150,000 clones, 88% being singletons. Comment on this clone: The antigen is unknown.

The sequencing input was PBMCs. This clonotype originated in a man aged 18 to 30 in good health and CMV-seronegative.

This CDR3 reads CASSILAYNEQFF. The CDR3 DNA is TGTGCCAGTAGTATTCTTGCCTACAATGAGCAGTTCTTC. The rearrangement joins TRBV19 to TRBJ2-1; D remains unclear. Germline assignment: CDR1 LNHDA and CDR2 SQIVND (reference sequence). The CDR3 contains 13 residues. V was pared by 3 bases and J by 2 bases, with 5 bases between. Full variable domain (remainder filled in from reference TRBV19 and TRBJ2-1): DGGITQSPKYLFRKEGQNVTLSCEQNLNHDAMYWYRQDPGQGLRLIYYSQIVNDFQKGDIAEGYSVSREKKESFPLTVTSAQKNPTAFYLCASSILAYNEQFFGPGTRLTVL.